This TCR beta chain was observed in a study of blood T cell repertoires in COVID-19 (dated by TCRdb to 2020 to 2022). At the level of the whole study: The collaborator samples originated in the United States, Italy and Spain and spanned the acute and convalescent phases of COVID-19. The prospective study material was composed of cDNA or gDNA derived from T cells, B-cell-depleted T cells, or PBMCs. Subjects who had been exposed to COVID-19, were actively infected with it, or had recovered from it provided the deeply sampled blood TCRbeta repertoires that made up the dataset. The repertoires were released in a freely available public database intended as a resource for research on the immune response to SARS-CoV-2. Samples came from the ongoing ImmuneRACE study (first 160 participants) plus 1,254 subjects from 6 global collaborators. The sample metadata nearly always contained a de-identified subject ID, COVID-19 status, age in years and sex. HLA class I and class II types, where available, came from metadata supplied by the sample provider rather than from assay-based typing.

In the case of this clone: Its antigen is unknown. No base quality information exists; no much larger clone differs at one position.

What the work shows at the level of the full study, not this receptor alone: How much clinical and demographic metadata was included differed by source and by participant, and the metadata was provided uncurated.

For CDR1 and CDR2, the germline V gene (reference sequence) lists MNHEY and SMNVEV. From cysteine to phenylalanine, the CDR3 is 17 amino acids long. Only the CDR3 portion is preserved as DNA: 51 bases, with reading frame beginning at the first base. V is pared back by 5 bases and J by 2 bases, with 19 bases lying between the germline termini. Enrolling through a virtual design, the prospective study's participants ranged in age from roughly 18 to 100 years and lived across approximately 25 United States geographic areas. In the prospective study, participants were assigned to cohorts based on the clinical history participants reported in a screening survey and a study questionnaire. Each participant in the prospective study had whole blood, serum and a nasopharyngeal or oropharyngeal swab collected by mobile phlebotomists. Additional blood draws and questionnaires over an approximately 2-month period could optionally be provided by prospective study participants. Blood samples from the prospective study were shipped frozen or at room temperature prior to DNA extraction.

The immunoSEQ Assay, a bias-controlled multiplex PCR, was used to amplify TCRbeta CDR3 regions from genomic DNA. On the authors' methods: The number of nucleated cells in each sample was estimated by amplification of reference gene primers within the assay. To quantify the absolute abundance of each unique TCRbeta CDR3 rearrangement, sequence reads were collapsed and filtered. For each sample, productive Simpson clonality was calculated as the square root of Simpson's diversity index over productive rearrangements. The source is immuneACCESS, and TCRdb retained only in-frame sequences with V and J called. Part of the clones is not carried over; for the studies checked, unresolved V genes explain less than half of this, and the remainder is unexplained. That table gives V, J and clone size, and the DNA gave D and trimming. The sample contains a few hundred thousand clones, around 89% of them found a single time. More than 0.95% of the sample is in the top ten clones.

The sequence links TRBV27 to TRBJ1-5; a tentative D call is TRBD1 (5 bases match). Sequenced input: PBMCs or T cells enriched from blood (not recorded which). The TCR was taken from a woman between 40 and 55 years old with acute COVID-19. The CDR3 amino acid sequence is: CASSPGDPPRGNQPQHF. In nucleotides, the sequence is TGTGCCAGCAGTCCGGGGGACCCACCGAGGGGCAATCAGCCCCAGCATTTT.